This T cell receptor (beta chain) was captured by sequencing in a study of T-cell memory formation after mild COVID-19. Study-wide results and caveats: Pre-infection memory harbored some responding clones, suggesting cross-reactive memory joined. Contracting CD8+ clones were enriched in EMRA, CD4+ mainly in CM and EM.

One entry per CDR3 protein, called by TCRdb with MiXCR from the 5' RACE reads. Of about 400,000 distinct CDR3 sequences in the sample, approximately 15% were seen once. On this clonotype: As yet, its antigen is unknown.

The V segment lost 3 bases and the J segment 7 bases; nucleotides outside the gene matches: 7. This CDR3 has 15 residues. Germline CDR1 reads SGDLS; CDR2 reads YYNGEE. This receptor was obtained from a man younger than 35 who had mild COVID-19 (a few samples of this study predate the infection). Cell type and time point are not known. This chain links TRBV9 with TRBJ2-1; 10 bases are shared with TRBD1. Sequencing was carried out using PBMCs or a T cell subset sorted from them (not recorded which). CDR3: CASSARTGGPNEQFF. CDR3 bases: TGTGCCAGCAGCGCTCGGACAGGGGGGCCTAATGAGCAGTTCTTC.